These 9 T cell receptor beta chains were sequenced from one sample in a study of OX40 agonist ivuxolimab in advanced cancers. Profiled with immunoSEQ multiplex PCR; TCRdb holds only in-frame clones, not every one. This table holds roughly 75,000 clones, 65% to 85% found once. The source material was CD4+ or CD8+ T cells sorted from blood, sampled in a trial of the OX40 agonist ivuxolimab. Receptors were obtained from an adult with an advanced solid tumor such as melanoma, head and neck, liver or kidney cancer.

J is TRBJ1-2 and V is TRBV29-1; D remains unclear. Looked up from germline, CDR1 is SQVTM and CDR2 is ANQGSEA. Trimming cost V 1 base and J 2 bases, with 11 bases left between them. The CDR3 loop spans 14 amino acids. The CDR3 DNA follows: TGCAGCGTTGAAGGGGGTAAGGCCAACTATGGCTACACCTTC. Encoded protein: CSVEGGKANYGYTF.

The J gene is TRBJ1-2, the V gene TRBV5-1, with 8 nucleotides matching TRBD1. Losses at the gene ends were 4 bases for V and 7 bases for J; bases not matched to a gene: 9. Germline assignment: CDR1 SGHRS and CDR2 YFSETQ. This CDR3 has 14 amino acids. DNA for the CDR3: TGCGCCAGCAGCGGCACTCGGACAGGGAGTGGCTACACCTTC. Its translation is CASSGTRTGSGYTF.

The sample holds a few counts of this clone. V gene TRBV30 combines with J gene TRBJ1-5, with 8 bases identical to TRBD1. Trimming removed 2 bases from V and 2 bases from J; junction bases left unmatched: 5. The CDR3 sequence is 15 residues long. CDR1 GTSNPN and CDR2 SVGIG come from the germline V gene (reference sequence). DNA for the CDR3: TGTGCCTGGAGTCCCGAGGGACAGGGCAATCAGCCCCAGCATTTT. Translated: CAWSPEGQGNQPQHF.

V gene TRBV27 combines with J gene TRBJ1-2; TRBD1 agrees at 7 bases. CDR1 is MNHEY and CDR2 is SMNVEV in the germline V gene (reference sequence). V lost 2 bases and J lost 2; bases outside the gene matches: 2. The CDR3 sequence is 14 residues long. The CDR3 spells CASSLHRGNYGYTF. DNA of the CDR3: TGTGCCAGCAGTTTACACAGGGGAAACTATGGCTACACCTTC.

This clone was observed a single time. This sequence joins TRBV7-9 and TRBJ2-6; the D call may be TRBD1 or TRBD2 (5 bases each). V was clipped by 3 bases and J by 1 base, with 10 bases between them. Germline CDR1 SEHNR, CDR2 FQNEAQ (reference sequence). The CDR3 consists of 16 residues. The CDR3 DNA reads as TGTGCCAGCAGCTTTCGGGGACCATCTGGGGCCAACGTCCTGACTTTC. Translating gives CASSFRGPSGANVLTF.

This clone appeared a few times. The chain employs TRBV7-9 and TRBJ1-4; a weak D match, TRBD1 (5 bases). There are 15 residues in the CDR3. Germline CDR1 is SEHNR and CDR2 is FQNEAQ (reference sequence). With 2 bases removed from V and 4 bases from J, the gap between germline ends came to 11 bases. The CDR3 DNA follows: TGTGCCAGCAGCTTACAGGGTGGGGATAATGAAAAACTGTTTTTT. Translated: CASSLQGGDNEKLFF.

V and J are TRBV19 and TRBJ1-6; D ambiguous. CDR3 size: 15 residues. Germline V gives CDR1 LNHDA, CDR2 SQIVND (reference sequence). Trimming shortened V by 5 bases and J by 8 bases, and 16 bases separated the two germline ends. CDR3 amino acids: CASSLMVTADSPLHF. Here the CDR3 DNA reads TGTGCCAGTAGTCTAATGGTCACAGCGGATTCACCCCTCCACTTT. Together with reference TRBV19 and TRBJ1-6, the CDR3 gives the full variable domain: DGGITQSPKYLFRKEGQNVTLSCEQNLNHDAMYWYRQDPGQGLRLIYYSQIVNDFQKGDIAEGYSVSREKKESFPLTVTSAQKNPTAFYLCASSLMVTADSPLHFGNGTRLTVT.

V is TRBV5-1 and J is TRBJ2-2; 9 bases map to TRBD1. The junction had 11 bases not matched to a gene; V was cut back by 4 bases and J by 4 bases. The CDR3 has 17 residues. Germline-derived CDR1 and CDR2 are SGHRS and YFSETQ. For the CDR3, the DNA is TGCGCCAGCAGCCCCGGGACAGGGAGCGCCAGCACCGGGGAGCTGTTTTTT. Translation: CASSPGTGSASTGELFF.

J is TRBJ1-2 and V is TRBV4-1, with D hard to call. Per the germline V gene, CDR1 is MGHRA and CDR2 is YSYEKL. The CDR3 consists of 13 residues. Trimming removed 1 base from V and 8 bases from J, with 11 bases in between. The CDR3 region has the DNA TGCGCCAGCAGCCAAGTTTACGGGAACGGCTACACCTTC. Protein product: CASSQVYGNGYTF.